This record covers a single T cell receptor beta chain. TCRdb's copy holds only in-frame clones and misses some; the assay was immunoSEQ multiplex PCR. The sample has about 80,000 clones; around nine tenths are singletons. This sample was taken from a study of control samples from healthy donors and cancer patients. Germline CDR1 reads SGHDT; CDR2 reads YYEEEE. The CDR3 is 14 residues long. The V segment lost 4 bases and the J segment 4 bases; nucleotides outside the gene matches: 4. The chain carries TRBV5-6 and TRBJ2-3; TRBD1 matches at 9 bases. The TCR originated in a woman between 50 and 59 years old in good health. Sequences were obtained from blood. The CDR3 reads CASSITGGPDTQYF. DNA of the CDR3: TGTGCCAGCAGCATTACAGGGGGCCCAGATACGCAGTATTTT.